This T cell receptor (beta chain) appears in the sequencing data of a study of cytomegalovirus exposure and HLA in healthy donors. The V gene end was trimmed by 5 bases and the J gene end by 6 bases; junction bases not matched to a gene: 7. There are 14 residues in the CDR3. From germline, CDR1 is MNHEY and CDR2 SVGAGI. Primers: 60 Vbeta forward and 13 Jbeta reverse. The assay was immunoSEQ multiplex PCR, and TCRdb's table has in-frame clones only and misses some. The sample carries more than 250,000 clones, around 90% recorded once. Sample: PBMCs. This receptor was taken from a woman between 18 and 29 years old in good health and CMV-seronegative. The chain recombines TRBV6-5 with TRBJ1-5; the match to TRBD1 covers 7 bases. CDR3 protein: CASSREGGSQPQHF. CDR3 DNA sequence: TGTGCCAGCAGTAGGGAAGGGGGCAGTCAGCCCCAGCATTTT.